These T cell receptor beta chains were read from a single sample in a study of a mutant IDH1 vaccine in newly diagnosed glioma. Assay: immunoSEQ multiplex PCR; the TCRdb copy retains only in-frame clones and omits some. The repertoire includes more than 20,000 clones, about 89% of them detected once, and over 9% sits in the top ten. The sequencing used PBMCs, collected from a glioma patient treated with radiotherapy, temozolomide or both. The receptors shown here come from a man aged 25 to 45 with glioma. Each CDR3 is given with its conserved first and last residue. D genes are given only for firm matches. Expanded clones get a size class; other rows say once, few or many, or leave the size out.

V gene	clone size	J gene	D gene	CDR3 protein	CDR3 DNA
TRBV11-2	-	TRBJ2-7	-	CASSFLGLQYF	TGTGCCAGCAGCTTCTTGGGGCTACAGTACTTC
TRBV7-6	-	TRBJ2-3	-	CASSLWGSADTQYF	TGTGCCAGCAGCTTATGGGGAAGCGCAGATACGCAGTATTTT
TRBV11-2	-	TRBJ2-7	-	CASSLVPQVYEQYF	TGTGCCAGCAGCTTAGTACCCCAGGTCTACGAGCAGTACTTC
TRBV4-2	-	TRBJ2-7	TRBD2	CASSPTGTSEGEQYF	TGTGCCAGCAGCCCAACCGGGACTAGCGAGGGAGAGCAGTACTTC
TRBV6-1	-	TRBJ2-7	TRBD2	CASSGGGTSGNHEQYF	TGTGCCAGCAGTGGGGGGGGGACTAGCGGGAACCACGAGCAGTACTTC
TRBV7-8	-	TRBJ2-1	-	CASSLDTGFEQFF	TGTGCCAGCAGCTTAGACACAGGGTTTGAGCAGTTCTTC
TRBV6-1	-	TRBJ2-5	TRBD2	CASSESSGSDILETQYF	TGTGCCAGCAGTGAATCTAGCGGGAGCGATATTCTAGAGACCCAGTACTTC
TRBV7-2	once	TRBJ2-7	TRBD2	CASSLSGRTYEQYF	TGTGCCAGCAGCCTTAGCGGGAGGACCTACGAGCAGTACTTC
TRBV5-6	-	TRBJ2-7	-	CASSLEGRLKSHEQYF	TGTGCCAGCAGCCTCGAAGGGAGGCTGAAGTCCCACGAGCAGTACTTC
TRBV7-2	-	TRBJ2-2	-	CASSLGASNTGELFF	TGTGCCAGCAGCTTAGGAGCCTCGAACACCGGGGAGCTGTTTTTT
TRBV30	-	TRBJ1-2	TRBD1	CAWGAGGQGPLF	TGTGCCTGGGGTGCCGGGGGACAGGGGCCCCTCTTC
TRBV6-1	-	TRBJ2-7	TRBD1	CATPRQGSSYEQYF	TGTGCCACACCTAGACAGGGAAGCTCCTACGAGCAGTACTTC
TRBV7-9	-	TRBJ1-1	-	CASRKENTEAFF	TGTGCCAGCAGAAAAGAGAACACTGAAGCTTTCTTT
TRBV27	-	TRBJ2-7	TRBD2	CASTFRAGGPHEQYF	TGTGCCAGCACCTTTCGGGCGGGAGGGCCCCACGAGCAGTACTTC
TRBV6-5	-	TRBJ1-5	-	CASSIPAPTLKPQHF	TGTGCCAGCAGTATTCCGGCACCAACCCTTAAGCCCCAGCATTTT
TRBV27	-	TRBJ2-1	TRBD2	CASTLGTSGDHNEQFF	TGTGCCAGCACCCTCGGGACTAGCGGGGACCACAATGAGCAGTTCTTC
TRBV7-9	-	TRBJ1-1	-	CASRMGENTEAFF	TGTGCCAGCAGAATGGGGGAAAACACTGAAGCTTTCTTT
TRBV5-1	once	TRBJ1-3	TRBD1	CASSLERQGLGNTIYF	TGCGCCAGCAGCTTGGAAAGACAGGGGTTAGGAAACACCATATATTTT
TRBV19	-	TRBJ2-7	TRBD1	CASKPLGTGGSDEQYF	TGTGCCAGTAAACCCTTGGGGACAGGGGGCTCGGACGAGCAGTACTTC
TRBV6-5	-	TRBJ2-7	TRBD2	CASSRTSGPTYEQYF	TGTGCCAGCAGTAGGACTAGCGGGCCTACCTACGAGCAGTACTTC
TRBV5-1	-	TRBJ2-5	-	CASSPGIAAPGETQYF	TGCGCCAGCAGCCCCGGGATAGCGGCTCCAGGAGAGACCCAGTACTTC
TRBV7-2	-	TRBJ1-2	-	CASSLGPGSYGYTF	TGTGCCAGCAGCTTAGGCCCGGGGAGCTATGGCTACACCTTC
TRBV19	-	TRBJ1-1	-	CASSTTYLKAFF	TGTGCCAGTAGTACCACCTACCTAAAGGCTTTCTTT
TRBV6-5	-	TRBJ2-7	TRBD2	CASSALAGYEQYF	TGTGCCAGCAGTGCACTAGCGGGATACGAGCAGTACTTC
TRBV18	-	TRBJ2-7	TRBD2	CASSLAGALYEQYF	TGTGCCAGCTCACTGGCGGGAGCTCTCTACGAGCAGTACTTC
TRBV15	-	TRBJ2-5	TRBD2	CATSGRRLASQETQYF	TGTGCCACCAGCGGACGAAGACTAGCGTCTCAAGAGACCCAGTACTTC
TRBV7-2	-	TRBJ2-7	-	CASSSSQVYEQYF	TGTGCCAGCAGCTCCTCACAGGTCTACGAGCAGTACTTC
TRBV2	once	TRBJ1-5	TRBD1	CASSGTTGYQPQHF	TGTGCCAGCAGTGGAACGACAGGGTATCAGCCCCAGCATTTT
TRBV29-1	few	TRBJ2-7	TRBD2	CSAVAGVGYEQYF	TGCAGCGCAGTAGCGGGAGTAGGGTACGAGCAGTACTTC
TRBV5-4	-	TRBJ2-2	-	CASTFFGRRAGELFF	TGTGCCAGCACTTTCTTTGGGAGGAGGGCCGGGGAGCTGTTTTTT
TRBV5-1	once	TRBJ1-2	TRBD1	CASTFTGGPNYGYTF	TGCGCCAGCACCTTTACAGGGGGCCCTAACTATGGCTACACCTTC
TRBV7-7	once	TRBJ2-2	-	CASSLAPGDSTGELFF	TGTGCCAGCAGCTTGGCGCCAGGGGATAGCACCGGGGAGCTGTTTTTT
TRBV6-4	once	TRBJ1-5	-	CASSAEGLSNQPQHF	TGTGCCAGCAGTGCGGAGGGGCTTAGCAATCAGCCCCAGCATTTT
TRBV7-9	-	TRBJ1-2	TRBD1	CASSLAGQGGYGYTF	TGTGCCAGCAGCTTAGCCGGACAGGGCGGCTATGGCTACACCTTC
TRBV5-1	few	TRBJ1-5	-	CASSLHPGYSNQPQHF	TGCGCCAGCAGCCTTCATCCCGGTTATAGCAATCAGCCCCAGCATTTT
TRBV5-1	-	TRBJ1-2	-	CASSLAGGRGRNGYTF	TGCGCCAGCAGCTTGGCCGGGGGGCGAGGAAGGAATGGCTACACCTTC
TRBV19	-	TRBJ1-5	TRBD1	CASSTLQGPNQPQHF	TGTGCCAGTAGTACTCTACAGGGGCCTAATCAGCCCCAGCATTTT
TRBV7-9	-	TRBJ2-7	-	CASSTQTYEQYF	TGTGCCAGCAGCACCCAAACCTACGAGCAGTACTTC
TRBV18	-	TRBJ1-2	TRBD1	CASSAGQGKSSDYGYTF	TGTGCCAGCTCGGCGGGACAGGGGAAGTCCAGCGACTATGGCTACACCTTC
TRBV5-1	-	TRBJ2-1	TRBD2	CASSYLSRGRSNEQFF	TGCGCCAGCAGCTACCTCAGTCGCGGGAGAAGCAATGAGCAGTTCTTC
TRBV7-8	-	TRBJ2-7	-	CASSLDGSYEQYF	TGTGCCAGCAGCTTAGACGGCTCCTACGAGCAGTACTTC
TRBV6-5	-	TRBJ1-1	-	CASSYRPFPLNTEAFF	TGTGCCAGCAGTTACAGACCTTTCCCGCTGAACACTGAAGCTTTCTTT
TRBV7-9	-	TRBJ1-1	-	CASSLEGGTEAFF	TGTGCCAGCAGCTTGGAGGGAGGAACTGAAGCTTTCTTT
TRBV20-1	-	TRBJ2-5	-	CSASYQETQYF	TGCAGTGCCTCTTACCAAGAGACCCAGTACTTC
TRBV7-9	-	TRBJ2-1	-	CASSFPGVDEQFF	TGTGCCAGCAGCTTCCCGGGGGTGGACGAGCAGTTCTTC
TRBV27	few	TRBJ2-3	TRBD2	CASSLSSGTFTDTQYF	TGTGCCAGCAGTTTATCAAGCGGGACCTTTACAGATACGCAGTATTTT
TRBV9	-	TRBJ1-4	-	CASSAGTTSTTNEKLFF	TGTGCCAGCAGCGCGGGGACCACCTCTACAACTAATGAAAAACTGTTTTTT